Listed below are T cell receptor beta chains from one sample, sequenced in a study of blood T cell repertoires in COVID-19. The assay was immunoSEQ multiplex PCR, and TCRdb's table has in-frame clones only and misses some. The sample gives a few hundred thousand clones, 88% of which show up once; approximately 3.7% is in the top ten. Specimen: peripheral blood. These TCRs come from a man aged 60 to 75 who had recovered from COVID-19. The CDR3 runs from the conserved cysteine through the conserved F or W. D genes are given only for firm matches.

j_call | d_call | v_call | cdr3_nt | cdr3_aa
TRBJ1-2 | TRBD1 | TRBV11-2 | TGTGCCAGCAGCCCGGACAGGGCAAACTATGGCTACACCTTC | CASSPDRANYGYTF
TRBJ1-1 | - | TRBV12-3/TRBV12-4 | TGTGCCAGCAGCCGCACTGAAGCTTTCTTT | CASSRTEAFF
TRBJ1-2 | TRBD1 | TRBV6-5 | TGTGCCAGCAGTTACTCGATGGGACAGTTTTATGGCTACACCTTC | CASSYSMGQFYGYTF
TRBJ1-1 | - | TRBV7-2 | TGTGCCAGCAGCTTAGTGATTGGCAGGACTAACACTGAAGCTTTCTTT | CASSLVIGRTNTEAFF
TRBJ1-5 | TRBD1 | TRBV27 | TGTGCCAGCAGCCCAGGCCGAGACAGGGGGGATAGCAATCAGCCCCAGCATTTT | CASSPGRDRGDSNQPQHF
TRBJ2-2 | TRBD1 | TRBV3-1/TRBV3-2 | TGTGCCAGCAGTCACGTACCGGGACAGGGAAACACCGGGGAGCTGTTTTTT | CASSHVPGQGNTGELFF
TRBJ2-3 | - | TRBV4-2 | TGTGCCAGCAGCCAAGTAAGGGGGTTAACTAGCACAGATACGCAGTATTTT | CASSQVRGLTSTDTQYF
TRBJ2-3 | - | TRBV12-5 | TGTGCTAGTGGTTTGGTACTAGGGTCGGGTCCCCTCACAGATACGCAGTATTTT | CASGLVLGSGPLTDTQYF
TRBJ2-2 | - | TRBV9 | TGTGCCAGCAGCCCCCAGGACAGCCTGAACACCGGGGAGCTGTTTTTT | CASSPQDSLNTGELFF
TRBJ1-4 | TRBD1 | TRBV2 | TGTGCCAGCAATGTACAGGGGGGAAATGAAAAACTGTTTTTT | CASNVQGGNEKLFF